The 3 T cell receptor beta chains presented below share a single source sample, sequenced in a study of blood T cell repertoires in COVID-19 (dated by TCRdb to 2020 to 2022). Library creation used the immunoSEQ multiplex PCR assay. TCRdb carries this immuneACCESS record with in-frame sequences only. Its versions omit some clonotypes, under half of them owing to an unresolved V gene in the studies checked, with the rest unexplained. Recorded for this sample are fewer than 350,000 clones; 75% to 90% of them occurred a single time. The biggest ten clones account for approximately 2% of the sample. Sequenced input: peripheral blood. All receptors derive from a woman aged 25 to 39 who had recovered from COVID-19.

The CDR3 loop reads CASSEPRVNTEAFF. CDR3 coding DNA: TGTGCCAGCAGTGAGCCCAGGGTGAACACTGAAGCTTTCTTT. The V call is TRBV6-1, the J call TRBJ1-1; the D gene is possibly TRBD1 (5 bases). The CDR3 sequence is 14 residues long. Trimming stripped 3 bases from V and 0 bases from J, with 8 bases between. Germline loops: CDR1 MNHNS, CDR2 SASEGT.

J is TRBJ2-5 and V is TRBV18, with D perhaps matching TRBD2 (5 bases). CDR3 length equals 15 residues. V was pared by 4 bases and J by 0 bases, with 12 bases between. Germline loops: CDR1 KGHSH, CDR2 LQKENI. The CDR3 region has the DNA TGTGCCAGCTCACAGACGGCCGGGAACCAAGAGACCCAGTACTTC. Its protein product is CASSQTAGNQETQYF. The whole variable domain, remainder taken from reference TRBV18 and TRBJ2-5, is NAGVMQNPRHLVRRRGQEARLRCSPMKGHSHVYWYRQLPEEGLKFMVYLQKENIIDESGMPKERFSAEFPKEGPSILRIQQVVRGDSAAYFCASSQTAGNQETQYFGPGTRLLVL.

The chain combines TRBV5-1 with TRBJ2-1; 9 bases are shared with TRBD2. Trimming took 0 bases from V and 8 from J; bases not matched to a gene: 6. Germline V gives CDR1 SGHRS, CDR2 YFSETQ. The CDR3 loop spans 15 amino acids. CDR3 bases: TGCGCCAGCAGCTTGGGTGGGACTAGCACCCATGAGCAGTTCTTC. Residues: CASSLGGTSTHEQFF.